This record concerns one T cell receptor beta chain sequence. This clone's antigen is unknown. The data derive from a study of monozygotic twins with inflammatory bowel disease (dated by TCRdb to between 2017 and 2020). Background on the whole study: The full study comprised around 30 monozygotic twin pairs: nine German pairs (four IBD-concordant, five IBD-discordant) and 19 IBD-discordant Danish pairs. The search for disease-associated traits relied mainly on comparing IBD patients with their genetically identical healthy co-twins within discordant pairs. Each individual had, on average, about 151 000 unique TCRalpha sequences and 181 000 unique TCRbeta sequences available for analysis. What the study reported, not specific to this receptor: Repertoire similarity did not differ between concordant and discordant twins, possibly due to limited statistical power. Compared with healthy twins, IBD patients shared fewer clonotypes with other individuals, and the difference was most pronounced in patients with signs of disease activity. Because patients were on differing immunosuppressive treatments, the repertoires may have picked up extra background noise and inter-individual variability. The results gave no support for a single strong signal or clonotype linked to IBD. Distinction between different T cell subtypes could not be achieved in the analysis. TCRbeta repertoire diversity, by inverse Simpson index, was decreased in IBD patients compared with their healthy co-twins.

The germline V gene sets CDR1 to SGHTA and CDR2 to FQGNSA. The CDR3 runs 14 amino acids, cysteine and phenylalanine included. DNA is not on record. Library preparation was by 5' RACE. The input for every TCR library was roughly 3,300 ng of total RNA. cDNA was synthesized with SMARTScribe reverse transcriptase in eight separate reactions per sample. During cDNA synthesis, template switching introduced unique molecular identifiers that contained a 6-nucleotide sample barcode. TCRalpha and TCRbeta cDNA was amplified in two nested PCRs of 16 and 9 cycles, and bead purification was carried out after each PCR. Before amplification, the cDNA was treated with uracil DNA-glycosylase and purified using the QIAquick PCR purification kit. The second PCR added Illumina TruSeq-compatible adapters along with sample-specific barcodes. Library quality and concentration were assessed using TapeStation and Qubit, and about 5 ng of each library was pooled. Pooled libraries were sequenced on an Illumina HiSeq2500 single-index Rapid Run with 2 x 100 bp reads and custom sequencing primers. Under the source paper's analysis protocol: UMI-based consensus assembly with MiGEC version 1.2.6 was used to correct PCR and sequencing errors. V(D)J alignment, clonotype assembly and CDR3 extraction were performed with MiXCR version 2.1.1. Normalisation of gene usage, clonotype sharing and MAIT/NKT TCR abundance was achieved by analysing the top 1000, 10 000 and 20 000 clonotypes per sample. After downsampling to 27 000 UMIs, diversity was calculated as the inverse Simpson index using the vegan R package. Paired Mann-Whitney U tests were applied to discordant twin pairs, with Benjamini-Hochberg correction for multiple testing. The reads, reprocessed by TCRdb, yield one row per CDR3 protein sequence and no DNA. None of the V and J calls come from the authors' own analysis; TCRdb made them. This sample's listing comprises some 450,000 distinct CDR3 sequences. The top ten hold roughly 2.2% of the sample.

From each donor, an approximately 2.3 ml peripheral blood sample was drawn into PAXgene tubes and stored at -80 degrees C. Without any T cell sorting, total RNA was extracted from whole blood using the PAXgene blood miRNA kit on an automated QIAcube. Deep TCRalpha and TCRbeta repertoire profiling with unique molecular barcoding was performed on peripheral blood of monozygotic twin pairs concordant or discordant for inflammatory bowel disease. Smoking habits were recorded for all twin pairs, and individuals were classified as current, former or never smokers. The sample was blood. The rearranged chain carries TRBV7-2 and TRBJ2-1; TCRdb picks TRBD1, but there is no DNA to check that call. This sequence originates from a human donor with ulcerative colitis or Crohn's disease, or a healthy co-twin of an affected twin (not recorded which). The CDR3 has the sequence CASSLARGAGEQFF.